This is a list of T cell receptor beta chains from one sample in a study of blood T cell repertoires in COVID-19. Generated by immunoSEQ multiplex PCR, the TCRdb table keeps only in-frame clones and is missing some. The data hold some 300,000 clones, with roughly 90% observed a single time. Sequencing input: peripheral blood. The source of these receptors is a woman in her sixties or seventies with COVID-19, enrolled during active disease. Both conserved end residues are part of each CDR3. D genes are given only for firm matches. Only some rows state a clone size, as once, few, many or a class for expanded clones.

>TRBV7-2|TRBD1|TRBJ1-5|-
TGTGCCAGCAGCGAGGACAGGGGAGACTATCAGCCCCAGCATTTT
CASSEDRGDYQPQHF
>TRBV13|TRBD1|TRBJ1-2|-
TGTGCCAGCAGCTCGACAGGGGTGGGGCGAGGCTACACCTTC
CASSSTGVGRGYTF
>TRBV29-1|TRBD2|TRBJ2-3|-
TGCAGCGCACCCAGGCAACGGGGGGGAGATACGCAGTATTTT
CSAPRQRGGDTQYF
>TRBV9|-|TRBJ1-4|-
TGTGCCAGCAGCCCATGGGGGGGCTGGAATGAAAAACTGTTTTTT
CASSPWGGWNEKLFF
>TRBV7-2|TRBD2|TRBJ2-3|-
TGTGCCAGCAGCCCCTGGGCGGGGGGCAATACAGATACGCAGTATTTT
CASSPWAGGNTDTQYF
>TRBV7-2|-|TRBJ2-3|-
TGTGCCAGCAGCCGCGGACTCCCCGCAGATACGCAGTATTTT
CASSRGLPADTQYF
>TRBV1|-|TRBJ2-3|-
TGCACCAGCAGCCAAGCTACAGATACGCAGTATTTT
CTSSQATDTQYF
>TRBV27|TRBD1|TRBJ1-5|once
TGTGCCAGCGGGGCAGGGGGTTGGCCCCAGCATTTT
CASGAGGWPQHF
>TRBV3-1/TRBV3-2|-|TRBJ2-5|-
TGTGCCACCTCAGGGTTGGCGGGGAAGCCTGGGGAGACCCAGTACTTC
CATSGLAGKPGETQYF
>TRBV6-5|TRBD1|TRBJ1-1|-
TGTGCCAGCAGTTACCGGACAGGGGTGAACACTGAAGCTTTCTTT
CASSYRTGVNTEAFF
>TRBV5-1|TRBD1|TRBJ2-5|-
TGCGCCAGCAGCACAGGACAGGGCCAAGAGACCCAGTACTTC
CASSTGQGQETQYF